The clone carrying this T cell receptor beta chain occurred many times. Its antigen is unidentified. This sample is drawn from a study of early T cells in non-severe SARS-CoV-2 infection. Study-wide background: Chains were not paired, and sequencing was done on bulk RNA from unsorted whole blood. Study findings and constraints: A preference for anti-spike CD8 responses marked VDJdb matching, which missed private and CD4 specificities.

The germline CDR1 and CDR2 sequences are MDHEN and SYDVKM. V trimming: 6 bases; J trimming: 3 bases; junction bases outside the gene matches: 9. The CDR3 runs 16 residues. Individual cDNA molecules each received unique molecular identifiers attached to them. TCRdb ran MiXCR on the 5' RACE reads and lists one entry per CDR3 protein. The data contain tens of thousands of distinct CDR3 sequences, more than 8.5% of them singletons. The genes are TRBV28 and TRBJ2-7; 12 nucleotides line up with TRBD1. The sequenced sample consisted of whole blood. The sequence came from an adult who was a healthcare worker with PCR-confirmed SARS-CoV-2 infection or an uninfected control (not recorded which). The CDR3 loop reads CASSLGGTGGFYEQYF. CDR3 nucleotides: TGTGCCAGCAGCTTAGGCGGGACAGGGGGCTTCTACGAGCAGTACTTC. The full variable domain, its missing parts supplied by reference TRBV28 and TRBJ2-7, is DVKVTQSSRYLVKRTGEKVFLECVQDMDHENMFWYRQDPGLGLRLIYFSYDVKMKEKGDIPEGYSVSREKKERFSLILESASTNQTSMYLCASSLGGTGGFYEQYFGPGTRLTVT.